What follows are 8 T cell receptor beta chains derived from one specimen sequenced in a study of T-cell reconstitution after alpha-beta-depleted transplantation in children. Molecular barcoding with unique molecular identifiers was used for the TCRbeta library. From the PCR reads, TCRdb called clonotypes with MiXCR, one entry per CDR3 protein. The repertoire holds 350,000 to 400,000 distinct CDR3 sequences, with about an eighth as singletons. Sequenced here: PBMCs, sampled from the stem cell graft. The receptor set was obtained from a human donor who donated a stem cell graft to a child with Fanconi anemia.

The rearrangement uses TRBV5-5 and TRBJ2-3; 7 bases match TRBD2. The V segment lost 3 bases and the J segment 2 bases; nucleotides outside the gene matches: 6. The CDR3 contains 15 residues. Looked up from germline, CDR1 is SGHKS and CDR2 is YYEKEE (reference sequence). CDR3 sequence: CASSYTSATTDTQYF. As DNA, the CDR3 is TGTGCCAGCAGCTATACTAGCGCCACCACAGATACGCAGTATTTT.

The chain is built from TRBV4-3 and TRBJ2-5, with 10 positions matching TRBD1. J was trimmed by 4 bases and V by 1 base; bases with no gene match: 0. Germline CDR1 LGHNA, CDR2 YSLEER. There are 14 residues in the CDR3. The CDR3 sequence is CASSQGTGGETQYF. Here the CDR3 DNA reads TGCGCCAGCAGCCAAGGGACAGGGGGAGAGACCCAGTACTTC.

The chain has TRBV29-1 and TRBJ2-3, with 7 bases fitting TRBD2. Per germline, CDR1 SQVTM and CDR2 ANQGSEA. This CDR3 spans 14 amino acids. The junction had 8 bases not matched to a gene; V was cut back by 6 bases and J by 2 bases. In DNA form, the CDR3 reads TGCAGCGTCGACGGGGGGTTAATCACAGATACGCAGTATTTT. It yields the protein CSVDGGLITDTQYF.

The gene calls are TRBV5-4 and TRBJ2-3; TRBD2 matches 9 bases. Germline lookup yields CDR1 SGHNT and CDR2 YYREEE (reference sequence). There are 18 residues in the CDR3. V was pared by 2 bases and J by 0 bases, with 10 bases of the junction left unmatched. The DNA of the CDR3 is TGTGCCAGCAGCTTCCCCAAGCGGGGGGTCACTAGCACAGATACGCAGTATTTT. Amino acids: CASSFPKRGVTSTDTQYF.

This clonotype was detected a few times. The chain combines TRBV6-1 with TRBJ2-7, with 10 bases that match TRBD1. The length of the CDR3 is 15 residues. V lost 6 bases, J lost 4 bases, and 9 bases stayed unmatched. Germline CDR1 MNHNS, CDR2 SASEGT. The CDR3 coding sequence is TGTGCCAGCAGGCGACTGACAGGGGGCGGATACGAGCAGTACTTC. It specifies CASRRLTGGGYEQYF.

This chain links TRBV4-2 with TRBJ2-3, with D maybe TRBD2 (6 bases). CDR1 is LGHNA, CDR2 YNFKEQ, per germline. The ends were cut back, 2 bases at V and 4 bases at J, with 13 bases in the middle. CDR3 length: 15 amino acids. Here the CDR3 DNA reads TGTGCCAGCAGCCAATTTCCCGGAGGGGCAGATACGCAGTATTTT. It yields the protein CASSQFPGGADTQYF.

In its sample, this clonotype was seen a few times. The rearrangement links TRBV5-1 to TRBJ1-1, with TRBD1 identical over 7 bases. The CDR3 is 17 amino acids. J lost 0 bases, V lost 2 bases, and 10 bases had no gene match. The germline gives CDR1 SGHRS, CDR2 YFSETQ. DNA of the CDR3: TGCGCCAGCAGCTTAGGTTTCTTGACAGGGATGAACACTGAAGCTTTCTTT. Amino acid sequence: CASSLGFLTGMNTEAFF.

The sample holds many counts of this clonotype. The chain combines TRBV27 with TRBJ2-3; TRBD2 is a possible D gene (5 bases). CDR3 length: 15 residues. The V gene's germline CDR1 is MNHEY and CDR2 SMNVEV (reference sequence). V lost 0 bases, J lost 5 bases, and 12 bases lay in between. CDR3 protein: CASSLSGDYLDTQYF. CDR3 nucleotide sequence: TGTGCCAGCAGTTTATCGGGAGATTACCTAGATACGCAGTATTTT.